The 21 T cell receptor beta chains below come from one sample, sequenced in a study of blood T cell repertoires in COVID-19. Libraries were prepared by immunoSEQ multiplex PCR; TCRdb keeps only in-frame clonotypes and omits some of them. The sample has a few hundred thousand clones; 80% to 90% are singletons. Sequencing was performed on PBMCs or T cells enriched from blood (not recorded which). These receptor sequences come from a woman in her fifties or sixties who had recovered from COVID-19.

This clone is a singleton in its sample. The chain is built from TRBV7-9 and TRBJ1-1, with 12 bases fitting TRBD1. V dropped 4 bases and J dropped 3; count of bases not matched to a gene: 3. The CDR3 extends over 15 amino acids. Germline V gene sequence: CDR1 SEHNR, CDR2 FQNEAQ (reference sequence). In nucleotides, the CDR3 is TGTGCCAGCAGCTGGGGACAGGGGGCGGACACTGAAGCTTTCTTT. Translation gives CASSWGQGADTEAFF.

J is TRBJ2-1 and V is TRBV12-3 or TRBV12-4; 8 positions agree with TRBD1. The V segment lost 1 base and the J segment 9 bases; nucleotides outside the gene matches: 2. CDR3 length: 13 amino acids. CDR3 in amino acids: CASSLGTGSEQFF. The CDR3 coding sequence is TGTGCCAGCAGTTTAGGGACAGGGAGTGAGCAGTTCTTC.

The count of this clone is one. The chain carries TRBV28 and TRBJ2-5; 7 positions agree with TRBD2. V lost 9 bases and J lost 2; bases outside the gene matches: 9. CDR3 length: 14 residues. The germline gives CDR1 MDHEN, CDR2 SYDVKM. CDR3 sequence (DNA): TGTGCCAGTACGGTGTGGGGGGGACAAGAGACCCAGTACTTC. Protein: CASTVWGGQETQYF.

This sequence joins TRBV7-8 and TRBJ1-2; D is unresolved. The CDR3 loop spans 11 amino acids. Germline V gene sequence: CDR1 SGHVS, CDR2 FQNEAQ. Trimming cost V 5 bases and J 7 bases, with 8 bases left between them. In DNA, the CDR3 is TGTGCCAGCAGCCCAGCGAGTGGCTACACCTTC. This gives the protein CASSPASGYTF. Full variable domain (rest looked up from reference TRBV7-8 and TRBJ1-2): GAGVSQSPRYKVAKRGQDVALRCDPISGHVSLFWYQQALGQGPEFLTYFQNEAQLDKSGLPSDRFFAERPEGSVSTLKIQRTQQEDSAVYLCASSPASGYTFGSGTRLTVV.

This clone was picked up a small number of times. The rearrangement links TRBV3-1 (or the pseudogene TRBV3-2) to TRBJ2-1; 8 bases fit TRBD1. This CDR3 is 15 amino acids long. Germline CDR1 LGHDT, CDR2 YNNKEL (reference sequence). Trimming took 5 bases from V and 4 from J; bases not matched to a gene: 7. CDR3 in amino acids: CASSLTGTGYNEQFF. CDR3 nucleotide sequence: TGTGCCAGCAGCTTAACCGGGACAGGATACAATGAGCAGTTCTTC.

The chain is built from TRBV29-1 and TRBJ2-2; unclear D gene. Germline assignment: CDR1 SQVTM and CDR2 ANQGSEA. V shed 0 bases and J shed 7 bases, with 6 bases lying between them. The CDR3 runs to 12 residues. CDR3 nucleotide sequence: TGCAGCGTTGAAGATCGAGGCGGGGAGCTGTTTTTT. Its protein is CSVEDRGGELFF.

This chain connects TRBV12-5 to TRBJ2-5, with D possibly TRBD1 on 6 matching bases. V dropped 2 bases and J dropped 4 bases, with 11 bases sitting between them. CDR3 length equals 14 residues. The V gene's germline CDR1 is LGHNT and CDR2 FRNRAP. The DNA for the CDR3 is TGTGCTAGTGGTTTGTCAGGGGTCGGAGAGACCCAGTACTTC. This encodes CASGLSGVGETQYF.

V gene TRBV11-2 combines with J gene TRBJ1-4; D gene ambiguous. V shed 2 bases and J shed 0 bases, with 7 bases lying between them. This CDR3 has 15 residues. The germline V gene has CDR1 SGHAT and CDR2 FQNNGV. CDR3 in amino acids: CASSLPTTTNEKLFF. In DNA, the CDR3 is TGTGCCAGCAGCTTACCGACAACAACTAATGAAAAACTGTTTTTT.

The chain recombines TRBV11-1 with TRBJ2-1; 10 bases are a match to TRBD1. This CDR3 has 16 amino acids. After removal of 7 bases from V and 8 bases from J, the junction contained 14 bases not matched to a gene. Per the germline V gene, CDR1 is SGHAT and CDR2 is FQDESV (reference sequence). The CDR3 bases are TGTGCCAGCAACCCGAGAAGGGGACAGGGGCCCGATGAGCAGTTCTTC. This gives the protein CASNPRRGQGPDEQFF. The full variable domain, rest sourced from reference TRBV11-1 and TRBJ2-1, is EAEVAQSPRYKITEKSQAVAFWCDPISGHATLYWYRQILGQGPELLVQFQDESVVDDSQLPKDRFSAERLKGVDSTLKIQPAELGDSAMYLCASNPRRGQGPDEQFFGPGTRLTVL.

The CDR3 DNA reads as TGTGCCAGTAGTATTCCCCTCGGCAATCAGCCCCAGCATTTT. Its translation: CASSIPLGNQPQHF. The chain combines TRBV19 with TRBJ1-5; D unclear. Per the germline V gene, CDR1 is LNHDA and CDR2 is SQIVND (reference sequence). V was trimmed by 3 bases and J by 2 bases, leaving 8 bases between them. The CDR3 has 14 residues.

CDR3 nucleotides: TGTGCCAGCAGGTGGGACAGTTATTATGGCTACACCTTC. It encodes CASRWDSYYGYTF. This sequence joins TRBV28 and TRBJ1-2, with 7 bases identical to TRBD1. With 6 bases clipped from V and 5 bases from J, the junction kept 6 bases outside the gene matches. CDR1 is MDHEN and CDR2 is SYDVKM in the germline V gene. The length of the CDR3 is 13 residues.

The genes are TRBV29-1 and TRBJ2-3; possible D gene TRBD1, 5 bases. CDR1 and CDR2 (germline): SQVTM, ANQGSEA. CDR3 length: 15 residues. V was trimmed by 2 bases and J by 2 bases, leaving 14 bases between them. The CDR3 sequence is CSVETAGFFTDTQYF. For the CDR3, the DNA is TGCAGCGTTGAAACGGCAGGGTTTTTCACAGATACGCAGTATTTT.

The chain joins TRBV6-6 to TRBJ2-3; 10 bases fit TRBD2. V shed 5 bases and J 7 bases; nucleotides not matched to a gene: 9. The V gene's germline CDR1 is MNHNY and CDR2 SVGAGI (reference sequence). This CDR3 spans 15 amino acids. Here the CDR3 DNA reads TGTGCCAGCAGTGCAGCGGGAGGGAATGTAAATACGCAGTATTTT. Translated, it gives CASSAAGGNVNTQYF.

The chain has TRBV28 and TRBJ1-2; D gene uncertain. The CDR3 covers 13 residues. The V and J ends lost 5 bases and 0 bases respectively, with 7 bases between them. Germline V gene data show CDR1 as MDHEN and CDR2 as SYDVKM. The CDR3 nucleotides read TGTGCCAGCAGTCGGCTAGCTAACTATGGCTACACCTTC. It translates to CASSRLANYGYTF.

This chain joins TRBV12-5 and TRBJ2-3, with 9 bases fitting TRBD1. The CDR3 is 17 amino acids. V shed 8 bases and J 0 bases; nucleotides not matched to a gene: 12. Germline lookup yields CDR1 LGHNT and CDR2 FRNRAP. The CDR3 is CASFGGTGGISTDTQYF. The CDR3 region has the DNA TGTGCTAGTTTCGGTGGAACAGGGGGCATTAGCACAGATACGCAGTATTTT.

The chain combines TRBV6-5 with TRBJ2-6; D perhaps matches TRBD2 (5 bases). CDR3 length: 16 amino acids. V lost 2 bases and J 2 bases, leaving 10 bases between the germline ends. From germline, CDR1 is MNHEY and CDR2 SVGAGI. The CDR3 loop reads CASSYAFGAGANVLTF. DNA of the CDR3: TGTGCCAGCAGTTACGCCTTCGGGGCTGGGGCCAACGTCCTGACTTTC.

The CDR3 here is CASSHTGSNEKLFF. In DNA, the CDR3 is TGTGCCAGCAGTCATACAGGGTCTAATGAAAAACTGTTTTTT. The V call is TRBV6-5, the J call TRBJ1-4, with a weak D call TRBD1 (6 bases). The germline V and J ends were trimmed by 5 bases and 3 bases, with 10 bases remaining between them. The CDR3 loop spans 14 amino acids. CDR1 and CDR2 from the germline V gene are MNHEY and SVGAGI.

This clone was picked up a small number of times. The V call is TRBV28, the J call TRBJ1-2; 7 bases are shared with TRBD1. Germline-derived CDR1 and CDR2 are MDHEN and SYDVKM. J gave up 3 bases and V 7 bases, and 8 bases lay outside the gene matches. This CDR3 contains 14 residues. CDR3 sequence (DNA): TGTGCCAGCATAAGTGGACAGGACGACTATGGCTACACCTTC. It translates to CASISGQDDYGYTF.

The genes are TRBV7-9 and TRBJ1-5; D is undetermined. Germline assignment: CDR1 SEHNR and CDR2 FQNEAQ (reference sequence). Trimming left V 5 bases short and J 0 bases short, with 11 bases between. The CDR3 loop spans 15 amino acids. The CDR3 reads CASSRLENSNQPQHF. The CDR3 nucleotides are TGTGCCAGCAGCCGTTTGGAGAATAGCAATCAGCCCCAGCATTTT.

This clone was picked up one time. In DNA form, the CDR3 reads TGTGCCACCAGTGATGGACAGACCTACAATGAGCAGTTCTTC. This translates into CATSDGQTYNEQFF. The chain uses TRBV24-1 and TRBJ2-1; weak D call: TRBD1 (6 bases). The V gene's germline CDR1 is KGHDR and CDR2 SFDVKD. The CDR3 covers 14 residues. The V end was cut by 3 bases, the J end by 2 bases, with 7 bases between.

The chain is built from TRBV27 and TRBJ2-2, with 9 bases aligning to TRBD1. The CDR3 has 15 amino acids. Trimming took 6 bases from V and 2 from J; bases not matched to a gene: 4. Germline CDR1 MNHEY, CDR2 SMNVEV (reference sequence). The DNA of the CDR3 is TGTGCCAGCAGGCGGGACAGGGCTAACACCGGGGAGCTGTTTTTT. Its protein is CASRRDRANTGELFF.